This T cell receptor beta chain was recovered during a study of blood T cell repertoires in COVID-19. On the study more broadly: PBMCs, B-cell-depleted T cells, or T cells provided the cDNA or gDNA that made up the material.

Profiled with immunoSEQ multiplex PCR; TCRdb holds only in-frame clones, not every one. The sample lists around 270,000 clones; approximately 90% were seen once. The receptor was derived from a young man with acute or convalescent COVID-19. The sample taken for sequencing was peripheral blood.

DNA for the CDR3: TGTGCCAGCTCACCAGGAAGGGCGGGAGGGGATTGCACCTTC. This codes for CASSPGRAGGDCTF. This sequence joins TRBV18 and TRBJ1-2; a weak D match, TRBD1 (5 bases). Germline assignment: CDR1 KGHSH and CDR2 LQKENI. The V gene lost 2 bases and the J gene lost 13 bases, with 20 bases spanning the gap. CDR3 length: 14 amino acids.